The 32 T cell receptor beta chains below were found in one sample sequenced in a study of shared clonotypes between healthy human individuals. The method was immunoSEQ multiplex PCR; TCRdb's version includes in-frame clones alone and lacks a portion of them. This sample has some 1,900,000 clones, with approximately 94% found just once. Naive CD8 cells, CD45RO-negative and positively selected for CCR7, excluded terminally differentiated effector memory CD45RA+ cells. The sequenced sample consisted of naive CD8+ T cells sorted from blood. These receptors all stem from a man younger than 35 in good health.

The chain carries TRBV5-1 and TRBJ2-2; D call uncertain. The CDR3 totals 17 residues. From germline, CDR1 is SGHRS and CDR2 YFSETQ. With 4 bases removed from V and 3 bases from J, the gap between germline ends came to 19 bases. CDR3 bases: TGCGCCAGCAGCGTGGCAGCGCGGCTCACCTACACCGGGGAGCTGTTTTTT. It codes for CASSVAARLTYTGELFF.

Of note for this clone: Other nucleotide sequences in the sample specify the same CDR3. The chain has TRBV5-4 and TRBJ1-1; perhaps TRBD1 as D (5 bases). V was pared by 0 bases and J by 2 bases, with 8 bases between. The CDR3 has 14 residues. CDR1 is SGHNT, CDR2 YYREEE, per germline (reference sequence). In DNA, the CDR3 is TGTGCCAGCAGCTTGGCTTGGGGCAACACTGAAGCTTTCTTT. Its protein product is CASSLAWGNTEAFF.

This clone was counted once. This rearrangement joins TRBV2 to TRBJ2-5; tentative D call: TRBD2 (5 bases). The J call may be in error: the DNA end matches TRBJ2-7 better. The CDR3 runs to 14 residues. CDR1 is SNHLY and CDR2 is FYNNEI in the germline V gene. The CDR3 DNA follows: TGTGCCAGCAGTGAGGCAGCAGGACTTTACGAGCAGTACTTC. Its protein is CASSEAAGLYEQYF.

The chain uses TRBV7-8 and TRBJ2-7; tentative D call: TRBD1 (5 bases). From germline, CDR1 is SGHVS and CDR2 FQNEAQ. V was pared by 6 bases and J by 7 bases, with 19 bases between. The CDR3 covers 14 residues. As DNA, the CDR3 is TGTGCCAGCAGTCAGGGCCCCGCAAAAGGGGAGCAGTACTTC. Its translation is CASSQGPAKGEQYF.

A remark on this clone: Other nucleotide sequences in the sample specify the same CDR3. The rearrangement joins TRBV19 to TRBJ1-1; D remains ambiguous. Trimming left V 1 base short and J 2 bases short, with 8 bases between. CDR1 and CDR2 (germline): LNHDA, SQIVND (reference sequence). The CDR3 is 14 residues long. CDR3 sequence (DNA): TGTGCCAGTAGTATAGCACAGACAAACACTGAAGCTTTCTTT. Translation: CASSIAQTNTEAFF. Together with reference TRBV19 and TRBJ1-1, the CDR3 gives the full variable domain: DGGITQSPKYLFRKEGQNVTLSCEQNLNHDAMYWYRQDPGQGLRLIYYSQIVNDFQKGDIAEGYSVSREKKESFPLTVTSAQKNPTAFYLCASSIAQTNTEAFFGQGTRLTVV.

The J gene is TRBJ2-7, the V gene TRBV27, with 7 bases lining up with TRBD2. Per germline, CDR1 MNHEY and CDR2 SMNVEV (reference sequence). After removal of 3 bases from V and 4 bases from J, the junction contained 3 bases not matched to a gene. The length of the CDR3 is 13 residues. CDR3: CASSFREEYEQYF. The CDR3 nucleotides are TGTGCCAGCAGTTTCCGGGAGGAATACGAGCAGTACTTC.

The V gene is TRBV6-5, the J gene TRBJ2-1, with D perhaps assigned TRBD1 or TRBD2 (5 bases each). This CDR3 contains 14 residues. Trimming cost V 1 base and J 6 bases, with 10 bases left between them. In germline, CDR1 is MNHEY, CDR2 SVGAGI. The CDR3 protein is CASSYYGTGNEQFF. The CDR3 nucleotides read TGTGCCAGCAGTTACTACGGGACCGGCAATGAGCAGTTCTTC.

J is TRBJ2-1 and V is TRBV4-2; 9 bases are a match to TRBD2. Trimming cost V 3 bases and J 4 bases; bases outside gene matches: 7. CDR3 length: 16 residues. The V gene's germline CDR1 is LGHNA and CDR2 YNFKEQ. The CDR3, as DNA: TGTGCCAGCAGCCAGCCCACTAGCGGGTCTTACAATGAGCAGTTCTTC. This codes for CASSQPTSGSYNEQFF.

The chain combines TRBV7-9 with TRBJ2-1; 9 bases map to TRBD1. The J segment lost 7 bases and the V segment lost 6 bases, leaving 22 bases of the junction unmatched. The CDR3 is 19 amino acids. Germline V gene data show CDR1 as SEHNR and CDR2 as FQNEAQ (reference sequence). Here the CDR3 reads CASRMPGQGFSGGSNEQFF. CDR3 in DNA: TGTGCCAGCAGGATGCCGGGACAGGGTTTTTCGGGAGGCAGTAATGAGCAGTTCTTC.

In DNA form, the CDR3 reads TGTGCCACCAGCAGAGGGACGACCCCGGGCACAGATACGCAGTATTTT. This codes for CATSRGTTPGTDTQYF. The V and J genes are TRBV15 and TRBJ2-3; D gene ambiguous. V lost 1 base, J lost 1 base, and 12 bases lay in between. CDR1 is LNHNV, CDR2 YYDKDF, per germline (reference sequence). The CDR3 consists of 16 residues.

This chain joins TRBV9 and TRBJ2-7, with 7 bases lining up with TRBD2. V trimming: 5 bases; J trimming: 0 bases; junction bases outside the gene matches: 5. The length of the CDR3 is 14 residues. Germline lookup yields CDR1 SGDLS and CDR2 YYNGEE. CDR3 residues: CASSLAAYSYEQYF. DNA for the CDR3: TGTGCCAGCAGTCTAGCGGCGTACTCCTACGAGCAGTACTTC.

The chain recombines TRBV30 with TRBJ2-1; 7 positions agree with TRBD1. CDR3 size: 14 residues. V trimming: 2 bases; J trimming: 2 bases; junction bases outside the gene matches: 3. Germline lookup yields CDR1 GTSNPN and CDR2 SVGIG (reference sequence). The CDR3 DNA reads TGTGCCTGGAGTCTGGGACAGCCCTACAATGAGCAGTTCTTC. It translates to CAWSLGQPYNEQFF.

Here the CDR3 DNA reads TGTGCCAGCAGCCCCTTGGTTGGCGTAAACACCATATATTTT. Translation: CASSPLVGVNTIYF. The V call is TRBV6-6, the J call TRBJ1-3; D unclear. CDR3 size: 14 residues. V gave up 6 bases and J gave up 6 bases, with 15 bases separating them. The germline V gene has CDR1 MNHNY and CDR2 SVGAGI (reference sequence).

The CDR3 is CASSPRGDSPYEQYF. CDR3 DNA sequence: TGTGCCAGCTCGCCTCGTGGGGACAGTCCCTACGAGCAGTACTTC. The rearrangement uses TRBV18 and TRBJ2-7; 7 bases fit TRBD1. The CDR3 is 15 residues long. Per germline, CDR1 KGHSH and CDR2 LQKENI. The V and J ends lost 6 bases and 2 bases, in that order; junction bases with no gene match: 10.

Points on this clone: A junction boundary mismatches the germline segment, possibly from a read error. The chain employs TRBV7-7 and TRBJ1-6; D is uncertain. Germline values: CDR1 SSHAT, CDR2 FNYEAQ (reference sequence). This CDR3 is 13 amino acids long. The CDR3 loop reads CASSLSLESPLHF. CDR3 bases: TGTGCTAGCAGCTTAAGCCTAGAGTCACCCCTCCACTTT.

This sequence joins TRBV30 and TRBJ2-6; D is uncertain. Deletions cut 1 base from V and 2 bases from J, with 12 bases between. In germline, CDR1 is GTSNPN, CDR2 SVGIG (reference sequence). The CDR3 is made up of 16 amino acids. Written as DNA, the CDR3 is TGTGCCTGGAGTGCTCTCCGAGGCGCTGGGGCCAACGTCCTGACTTTC. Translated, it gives CAWSALRGAGANVLTF.

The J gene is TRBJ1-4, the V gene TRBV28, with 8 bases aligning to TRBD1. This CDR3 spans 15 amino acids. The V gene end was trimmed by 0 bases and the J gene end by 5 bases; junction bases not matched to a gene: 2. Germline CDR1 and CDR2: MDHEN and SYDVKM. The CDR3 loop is CASSLWGTGNEKLFF. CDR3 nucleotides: TGTGCCAGCAGTTTATGGGGGACAGGAAATGAAAAACTGTTTTTT.

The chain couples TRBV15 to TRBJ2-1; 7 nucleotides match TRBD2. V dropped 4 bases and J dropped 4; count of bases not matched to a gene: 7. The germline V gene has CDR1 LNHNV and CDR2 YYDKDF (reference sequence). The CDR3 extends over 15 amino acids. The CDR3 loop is CATSITAGGYNEQFF. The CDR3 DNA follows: TGTGCCACCAGCATCACAGCCGGGGGGTACAATGAGCAGTTCTTC. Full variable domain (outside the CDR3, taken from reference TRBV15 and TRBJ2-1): DAMVIQNPRYQVTQFGKPVTLSCSQTLNHNVMYWYQQKSSQAPKLLFHYYDKDFNNEADTPDNFQSRRPNTSFCFLDIRSPGLGDTAMYLCATSITAGGYNEQFFGPGTRLTVL.

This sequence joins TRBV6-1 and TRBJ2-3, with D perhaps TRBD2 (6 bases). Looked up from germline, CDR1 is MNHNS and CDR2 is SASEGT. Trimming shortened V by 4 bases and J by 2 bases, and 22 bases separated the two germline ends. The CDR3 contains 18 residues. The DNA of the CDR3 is TGTGCCAGCAGTGGAGTAGGAGGGGTATTTATCCTCACAGATACGCAGTATTTT. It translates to CASSGVGGVFILTDTQYF.

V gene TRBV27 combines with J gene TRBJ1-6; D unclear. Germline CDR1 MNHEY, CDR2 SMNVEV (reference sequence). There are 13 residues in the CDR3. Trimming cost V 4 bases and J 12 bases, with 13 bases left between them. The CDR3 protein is CASSSDRLGPLHF. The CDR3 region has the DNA TGTGCCAGCAGTTCCGACCGCCTCGGACCCCTCCACTTT.

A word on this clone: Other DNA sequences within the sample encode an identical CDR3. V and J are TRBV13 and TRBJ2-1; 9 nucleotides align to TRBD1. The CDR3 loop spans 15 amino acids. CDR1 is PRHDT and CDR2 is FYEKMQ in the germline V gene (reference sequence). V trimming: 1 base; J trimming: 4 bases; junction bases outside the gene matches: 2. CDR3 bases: TGTGCCAGCAGCTTAGCGGGACAGGGTTACAATGAGCAGTTCTTC. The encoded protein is CASSLAGQGYNEQFF. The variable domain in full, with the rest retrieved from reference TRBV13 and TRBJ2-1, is AAGVIQSPRHLIKEKRETATLKCYPIPRHDTVYWYQQGPGQDPQFLISFYEKMQSDKGSIPDRFSAQQFSDYHSELNMSSLELGDSALYFCASSLAGQGYNEQFFGPGTRLTVL.

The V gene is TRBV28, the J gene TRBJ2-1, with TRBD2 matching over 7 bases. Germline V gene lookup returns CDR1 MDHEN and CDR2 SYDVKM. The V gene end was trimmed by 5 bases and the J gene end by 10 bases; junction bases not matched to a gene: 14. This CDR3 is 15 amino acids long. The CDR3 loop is CASSPRDYLINEQFF. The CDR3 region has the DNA TGTGCCAGCAGTCCCCGGGACTACCTTATCAACGAGCAGTTCTTC.

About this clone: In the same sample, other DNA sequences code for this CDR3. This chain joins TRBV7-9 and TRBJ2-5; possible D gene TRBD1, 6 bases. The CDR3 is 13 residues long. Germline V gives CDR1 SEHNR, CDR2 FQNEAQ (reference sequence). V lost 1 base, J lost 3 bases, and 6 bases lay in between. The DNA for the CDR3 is TGTGCCAGCAGCTTAGGGACAGAAGAGACCCAGTACTTC. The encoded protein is CASSLGTEETQYF.

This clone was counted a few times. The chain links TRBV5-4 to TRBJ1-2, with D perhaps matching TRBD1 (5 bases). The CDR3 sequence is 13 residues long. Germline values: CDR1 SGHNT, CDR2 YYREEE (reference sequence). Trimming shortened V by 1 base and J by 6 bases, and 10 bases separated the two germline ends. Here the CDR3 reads CASSLPGANGYTF. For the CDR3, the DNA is TGTGCCAGCAGCTTGCCCGGGGCGAATGGCTACACCTTC.

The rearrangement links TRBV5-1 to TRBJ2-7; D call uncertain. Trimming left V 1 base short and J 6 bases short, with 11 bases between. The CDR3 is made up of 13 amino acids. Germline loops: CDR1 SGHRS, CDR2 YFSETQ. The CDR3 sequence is CASSLLDPGEQYF. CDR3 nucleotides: TGCGCCAGCAGCTTGCTGGACCCAGGCGAGCAGTACTTC.

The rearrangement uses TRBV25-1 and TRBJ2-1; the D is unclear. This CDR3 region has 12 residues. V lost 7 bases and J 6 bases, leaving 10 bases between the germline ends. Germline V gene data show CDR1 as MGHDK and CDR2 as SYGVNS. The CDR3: CASIPLVNEQFF. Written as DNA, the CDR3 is TGTGCCAGCATTCCTCTCGTCAATGAGCAGTTCTTC.

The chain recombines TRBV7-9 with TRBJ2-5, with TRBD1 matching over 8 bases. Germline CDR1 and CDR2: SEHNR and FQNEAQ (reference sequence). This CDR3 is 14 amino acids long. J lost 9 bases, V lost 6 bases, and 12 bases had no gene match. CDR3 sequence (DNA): TGTGCCAGCAGTTCGACAGGGGACGTAGCGGCCCAGTACTTC. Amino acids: CASSSTGDVAAQYF.

CDR3: CAGQTGGPSGYTF. CDR3 coding DNA: TGTGCCGGACAGACAGGGGGCCCCTCTGGCTACACCTTC. The rearrangement joins TRBV6-1 to TRBJ1-2, with 10 positions matching TRBD1. This CDR3 is built from 13 residues. The V segment lost 11 bases and the J segment 7 bases; nucleotides outside the gene matches: 10. Germline loops: CDR1 MNHNS, CDR2 SASEGT.

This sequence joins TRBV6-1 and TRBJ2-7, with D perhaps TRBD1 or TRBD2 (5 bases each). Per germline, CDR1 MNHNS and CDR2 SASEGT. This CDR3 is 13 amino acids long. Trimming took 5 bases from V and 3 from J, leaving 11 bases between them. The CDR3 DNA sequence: TGTGCCAGCAGTCCGGGACGGTTCTACGAGCAGTACTTC. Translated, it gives CASSPGRFYEQYF.

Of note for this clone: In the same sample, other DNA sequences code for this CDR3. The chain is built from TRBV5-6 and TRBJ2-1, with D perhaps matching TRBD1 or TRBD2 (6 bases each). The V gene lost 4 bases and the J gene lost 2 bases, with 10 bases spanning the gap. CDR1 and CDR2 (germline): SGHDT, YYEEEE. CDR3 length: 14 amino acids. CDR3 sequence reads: CASSLGGAYNEQFF. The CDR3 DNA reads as TGTGCCAGCAGCCTGGGGGGCGCCTACAATGAGCAGTTCTTC. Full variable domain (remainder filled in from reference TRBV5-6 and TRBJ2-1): DAGVTQSPTHLIKTRGQQVTLRCSPKSGHDTVSWYQQALGQGPQFIFQYYEEEERQRGNFPDRFSGHQFPNYSSELNVNALLLGDSALYLCASSLGGAYNEQFFGPGTRLTVL.

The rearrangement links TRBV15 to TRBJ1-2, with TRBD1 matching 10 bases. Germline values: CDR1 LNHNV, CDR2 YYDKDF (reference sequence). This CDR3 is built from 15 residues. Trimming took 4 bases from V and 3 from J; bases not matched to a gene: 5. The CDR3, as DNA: TGTGCCACCAGCACCCGGACAGGGGGTGACTATGGCTACACCTTC. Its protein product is CATSTRTGGDYGYTF.

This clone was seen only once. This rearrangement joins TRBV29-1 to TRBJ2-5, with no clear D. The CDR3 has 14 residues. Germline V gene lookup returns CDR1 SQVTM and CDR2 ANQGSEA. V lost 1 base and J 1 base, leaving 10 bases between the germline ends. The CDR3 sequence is CSVEVQAAQETQYF. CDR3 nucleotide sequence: TGCAGCGTTGAAGTTCAGGCCGCCCAAGAGACCCAGTACTTC. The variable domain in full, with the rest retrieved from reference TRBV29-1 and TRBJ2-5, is SAVISQKPSRDICQRGTSLTIQCQVDSQVTMMFWYRQQPGQSLTLIATANQGSEATYESGFVIDKFPISRPNLTFSTLTVSNMSPEDSSIYLCSVEVQAAQETQYFGPGTRLLVL.